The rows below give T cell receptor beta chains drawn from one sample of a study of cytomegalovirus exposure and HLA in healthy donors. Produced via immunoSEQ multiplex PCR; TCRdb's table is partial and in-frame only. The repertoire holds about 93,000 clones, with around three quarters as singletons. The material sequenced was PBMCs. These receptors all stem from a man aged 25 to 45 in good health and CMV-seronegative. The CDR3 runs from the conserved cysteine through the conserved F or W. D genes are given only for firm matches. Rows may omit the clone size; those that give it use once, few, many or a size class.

CDR3 DNA: TGTGCCAGCAGCTTAACGGCTCTGGATGAGCAGTTCTTC; CDR3 protein: CASSLTALDEQFF; J gene: TRBJ2-1; clone size: -; D gene: -; V gene: TRBV7-3
CDR3 DNA: TGTGCCAGCAGCGACCCTTGGCGGGCTGCTTACAATGAGCAGTTCTTC; CDR3 protein: CASSDPWRAAYNEQFF; J gene: TRBJ2-1; clone size: -; D gene: -; V gene: TRBV7-9
CDR3 DNA: TGTGCCAGCTCCCACAGAAGGCTAGCGGGTTTGGAGGATACGCAGTATTTT; CDR3 protein: CASSHRRLAGLEDTQYF; J gene: TRBJ2-3; clone size: -; D gene: TRBD2; V gene: TRBV27
CDR3 DNA: TGTGCCAGCAGCCCCTCTATTGAAAAACTGTTTTTT; CDR3 protein: CASSPSIEKLFF; J gene: TRBJ1-4; clone size: -; D gene: -; V gene: TRBV7-2
CDR3 DNA: TGTGCCAGCAGCTTGGAGCGCAATGAGCAGTTCTTC; CDR3 protein: CASSLERNEQFF; J gene: TRBJ2-1; clone size: once; D gene: -; V gene: TRBV5-4
CDR3 DNA: TGCGCCAGCAGTGCCGCACCGGTTGGGCAGTTCTTC; CDR3 protein: CASSAAPVGQFF; J gene: TRBJ2-1; clone size: -; D gene: -; V gene: TRBV10-1
CDR3 DNA: TGTGCCACCAGCAGCCTTTCGGCAGGATCCAATTCACCCCTCCACTTT; CDR3 protein: CATSSLSAGSNSPLHF; J gene: TRBJ1-6; clone size: -; D gene: -; V gene: TRBV15
CDR3 DNA: TGTGCCAGCAGCACCCACACAGGGGACGCAACTAATGAAAAACTGTTTTTT; CDR3 protein: CASSTHTGDATNEKLFF; J gene: TRBJ1-4; clone size: -; D gene: TRBD1; V gene: TRBV9
CDR3 DNA: TGTGCCACCAGCAGAGGCCTACTAGCGGGAGGGCCCATTGAGACCCAGTACTTC; CDR3 protein: CATSRGLLAGGPIETQYF; J gene: TRBJ2-5; clone size: -; D gene: TRBD2; V gene: TRBV15
CDR3 DNA: TGCGCCAGCAGGGCCGGGACAGAGAGTGAAGCTTTCTTT; CDR3 protein: CASRAGTESEAFF; J gene: TRBJ1-1; clone size: -; D gene: TRBD1; V gene: TRBV5-1
CDR3 DNA: TGTGCCAGCAGCAGTTTAGCGGGAGTAGAGCAGTTCTTC; CDR3 protein: CASSSLAGVEQFF; J gene: TRBJ2-1; clone size: -; D gene: TRBD2; V gene: TRBV5-6
CDR3 DNA: TGTGCCAGCAGCCGGGGGGCGGGGGGGTACAATGAGCAGTTCTTC; CDR3 protein: CASSRGAGGYNEQFF; J gene: TRBJ2-1; clone size: -; D gene: TRBD2; V gene: TRBV7-9
CDR3 DNA: TGTGCCAGCAGCTCGGACAGGGGCTTTATTGGCTACACCTTC; CDR3 protein: CASSSDRGFIGYTF; J gene: TRBJ1-2; clone size: -; D gene: TRBD1; V gene: TRBV6-5
CDR3 DNA: TGTGCCAGCAGCTTAGCCCGGACTAGTTGGGGATACAATGAGCAGTTCTTC; CDR3 protein: CASSLARTSWGYNEQFF; J gene: TRBJ2-1; clone size: -; D gene: TRBD2; V gene: TRBV7-2
CDR3 DNA: TGTGCCAGCAGCTTAAGCACAGGGAATAATTCACCCCTCCACTTT; CDR3 protein: CASSLSTGNNSPLHF; J gene: TRBJ1-6; clone size: -; D gene: -; V gene: TRBV7-2
CDR3 DNA: TGTGCCAGCAGCTTAGACGCAGGGCGAGCTAACTATGGCTACACCTTC; CDR3 protein: CASSLDAGRANYGYTF; J gene: TRBJ1-2; clone size: -; D gene: -; V gene: TRBV7-2
CDR3 DNA: TGTGCCAGCAGCTTGAAGAGGAGCAATCAGCCCCAGCATTTT; CDR3 protein: CASSLKRSNQPQHF; J gene: TRBJ1-5; clone size: few; D gene: -; V gene: TRBV7-3
CDR3 DNA: TGTGCCAGCTCACCCATCTATCTTTCCAACACTGAAGCTTTCTTT; CDR3 protein: CASSPIYLSNTEAFF; J gene: TRBJ1-1; clone size: -; D gene: -; V gene: TRBV18
CDR3 DNA: TGTGCCAGCAGTTACTCGACAGCCAGTCAGCCCCAGCATTTT; CDR3 protein: CASSYSTASQPQHF; J gene: TRBJ1-5; clone size: few; D gene: -; V gene: TRBV6-5
CDR3 DNA: TGTGCCAGCAGCCTCCTCCCGCTTGGGGCTACTGAAGCTTTCTTT; CDR3 protein: CASSLLPLGATEAFF; J gene: TRBJ1-1; clone size: once; D gene: -; V gene: TRBV7-9
CDR3 DNA: TGTGCCAGTAGCCCGACAGGGGGCTATCAGCCCCAGCATTTT; CDR3 protein: CASSPTGGYQPQHF; J gene: TRBJ1-5; clone size: -; D gene: TRBD1; V gene: TRBV19
CDR3 DNA: TGTGCCAGCAACGTAGTTGCGGCGAACACCGGGGAGCTGTTTTTT; CDR3 protein: CASNVVAANTGELFF; J gene: TRBJ2-2; clone size: -; D gene: -; V gene: TRBV9
CDR3 DNA: TGTGCCAGCAGTACGACAGGCGGATACACCATATATTTT; CDR3 protein: CASSTTGGYTIYF; J gene: TRBJ1-3; clone size: once; D gene: -; V gene: TRBV6-5
CDR3 DNA: TGTGCCAGCTCAAGGGTGGCGGGAGCCGCCGGTGAGCAGTTCTTC; CDR3 protein: CASSRVAGAAGEQFF; J gene: TRBJ2-1; clone size: -; D gene: TRBD2; V gene: TRBV11-2
CDR3 DNA: TGTGCCAGTAGTACCTCAGAGGTGGAGCAGTACTTC; CDR3 protein: CASSTSEVEQYF; J gene: TRBJ2-7; clone size: -; D gene: -; V gene: TRBV19
CDR3 DNA: TGTGCCAGCAGTGACAGTTACACTGAAGCTTTCTTT; CDR3 protein: CASSDSYTEAFF; J gene: TRBJ1-1; clone size: -; D gene: -; V gene: TRBV2
CDR3 DNA: TGTGCCAGCGGCAGGAGGGGAGATACGAACACTGAAGCTTTCTTT; CDR3 protein: CASGRRGDTNTEAFF; J gene: TRBJ1-1; clone size: -; D gene: -; V gene: TRBV5-8
CDR3 DNA: TGTGCCAGCAGTCCAAGACAGGTGCGAAATGAAAAACTGTTTTTT; CDR3 protein: CASSPRQVRNEKLFF; J gene: TRBJ1-4; clone size: once; D gene: -; V gene: TRBV27
CDR3 DNA: TGTGCCAGCAGCGCGCAACAGGGCGAATATGGCTACACCTTC; CDR3 protein: CASSAQQGEYGYTF; J gene: TRBJ1-2; clone size: -; D gene: -; V gene: TRBV6-4
CDR3 DNA: TGTGCCAGCAGCCAAGATGGTAGTAGGGGGCATACGCAGTATTTT; CDR3 protein: CASSQDGSRGHTQYF; J gene: TRBJ2-3; clone size: -; D gene: TRBD1; V gene: TRBV14
CDR3 DNA: TGCGCCAGCAGCTTCGAGTACAGGGGAGATAATGAAAAACTGTTTTTT; CDR3 protein: CASSFEYRGDNEKLFF; J gene: TRBJ1-4; clone size: -; D gene: TRBD1; V gene: TRBV5-1
CDR3 DNA: TGCAGCGTCTATATCGAAATGACAGTCTCTGGAAACACCATATATTTT; CDR3 protein: CSVYIEMTVSGNTIYF; J gene: TRBJ1-3; clone size: -; D gene: -; V gene: TRBV29-1
CDR3 DNA: TGTGCCAGTAGTGGGGGAGAGAAGGACAGGGGGATTCAAGAGACCCAGTACTTC; CDR3 protein: CASSGGEKDRGIQETQYF; J gene: TRBJ2-5; clone size: -; D gene: TRBD1; V gene: TRBV19